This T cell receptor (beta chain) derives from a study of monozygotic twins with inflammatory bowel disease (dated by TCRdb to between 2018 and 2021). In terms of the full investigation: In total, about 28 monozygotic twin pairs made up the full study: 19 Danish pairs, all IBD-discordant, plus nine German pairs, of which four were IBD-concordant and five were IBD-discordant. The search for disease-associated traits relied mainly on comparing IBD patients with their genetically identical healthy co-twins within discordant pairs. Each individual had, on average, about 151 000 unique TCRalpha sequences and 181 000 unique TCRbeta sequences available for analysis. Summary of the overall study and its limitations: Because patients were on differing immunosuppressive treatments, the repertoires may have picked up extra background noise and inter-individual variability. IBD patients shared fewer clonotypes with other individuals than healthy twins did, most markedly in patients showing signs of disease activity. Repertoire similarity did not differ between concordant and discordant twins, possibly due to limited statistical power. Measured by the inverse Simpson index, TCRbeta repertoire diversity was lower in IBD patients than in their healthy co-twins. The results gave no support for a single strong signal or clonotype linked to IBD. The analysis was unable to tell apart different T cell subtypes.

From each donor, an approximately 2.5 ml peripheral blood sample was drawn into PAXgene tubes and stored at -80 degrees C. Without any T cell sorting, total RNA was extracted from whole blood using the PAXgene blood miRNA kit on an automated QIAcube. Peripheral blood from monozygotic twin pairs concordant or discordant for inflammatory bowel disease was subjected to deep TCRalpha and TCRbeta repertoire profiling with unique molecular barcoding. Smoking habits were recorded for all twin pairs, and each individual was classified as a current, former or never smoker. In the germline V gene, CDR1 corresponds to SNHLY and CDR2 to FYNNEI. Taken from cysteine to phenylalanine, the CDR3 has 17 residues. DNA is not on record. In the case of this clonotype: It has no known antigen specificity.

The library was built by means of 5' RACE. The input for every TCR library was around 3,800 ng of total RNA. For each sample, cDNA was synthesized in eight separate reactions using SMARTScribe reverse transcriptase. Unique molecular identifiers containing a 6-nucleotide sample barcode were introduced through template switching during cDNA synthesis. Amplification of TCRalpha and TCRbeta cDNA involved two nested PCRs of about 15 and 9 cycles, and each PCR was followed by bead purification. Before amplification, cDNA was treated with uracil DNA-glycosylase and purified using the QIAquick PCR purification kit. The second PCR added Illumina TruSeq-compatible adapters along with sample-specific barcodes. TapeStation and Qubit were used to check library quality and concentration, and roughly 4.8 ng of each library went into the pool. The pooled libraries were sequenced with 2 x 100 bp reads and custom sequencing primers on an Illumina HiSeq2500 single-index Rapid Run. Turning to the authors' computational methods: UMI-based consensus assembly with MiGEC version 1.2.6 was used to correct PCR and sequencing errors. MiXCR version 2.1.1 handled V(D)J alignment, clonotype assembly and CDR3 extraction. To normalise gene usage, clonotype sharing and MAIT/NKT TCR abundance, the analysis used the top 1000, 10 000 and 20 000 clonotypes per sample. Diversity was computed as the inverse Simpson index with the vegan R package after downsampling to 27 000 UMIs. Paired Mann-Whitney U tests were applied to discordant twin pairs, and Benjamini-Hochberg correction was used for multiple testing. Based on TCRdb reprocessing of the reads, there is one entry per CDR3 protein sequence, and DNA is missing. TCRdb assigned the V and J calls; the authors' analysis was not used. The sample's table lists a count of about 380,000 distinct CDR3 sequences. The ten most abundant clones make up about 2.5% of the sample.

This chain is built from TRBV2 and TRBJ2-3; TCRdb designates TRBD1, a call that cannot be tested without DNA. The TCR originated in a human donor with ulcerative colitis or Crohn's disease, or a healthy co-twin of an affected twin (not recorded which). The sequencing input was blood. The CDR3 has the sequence CASSEYRAAGATDTQYF.